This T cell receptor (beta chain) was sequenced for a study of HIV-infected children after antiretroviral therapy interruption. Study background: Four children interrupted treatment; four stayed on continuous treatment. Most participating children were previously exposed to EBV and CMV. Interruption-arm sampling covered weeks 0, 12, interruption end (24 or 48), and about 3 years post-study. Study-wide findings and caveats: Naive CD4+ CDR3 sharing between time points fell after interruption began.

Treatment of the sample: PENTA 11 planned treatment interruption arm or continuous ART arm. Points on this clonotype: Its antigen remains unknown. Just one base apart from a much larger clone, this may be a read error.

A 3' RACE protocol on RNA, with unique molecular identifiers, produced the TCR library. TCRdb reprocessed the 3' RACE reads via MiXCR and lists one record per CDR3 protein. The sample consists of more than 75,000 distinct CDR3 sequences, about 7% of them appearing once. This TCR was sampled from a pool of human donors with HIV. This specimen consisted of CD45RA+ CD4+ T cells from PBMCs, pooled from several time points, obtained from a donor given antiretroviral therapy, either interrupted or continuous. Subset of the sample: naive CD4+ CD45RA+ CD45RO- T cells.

Here the CDR3 DNA reads TGTGCCAGCAGCTTAGACAGGGCTTCCTACGAGCAGTACTTC. Translating gives CASSLDRASYEQYF. The chain recombines TRBV5-6 with TRBJ2-7, with 7 nucleotides matching TRBD1. The germline V gene has CDR1 SGHDT and CDR2 YYEEEE. This CDR3 spans 14 amino acids. The junction had 3 bases not matched to a gene; V was cut back by 2 bases and J by 1 base.